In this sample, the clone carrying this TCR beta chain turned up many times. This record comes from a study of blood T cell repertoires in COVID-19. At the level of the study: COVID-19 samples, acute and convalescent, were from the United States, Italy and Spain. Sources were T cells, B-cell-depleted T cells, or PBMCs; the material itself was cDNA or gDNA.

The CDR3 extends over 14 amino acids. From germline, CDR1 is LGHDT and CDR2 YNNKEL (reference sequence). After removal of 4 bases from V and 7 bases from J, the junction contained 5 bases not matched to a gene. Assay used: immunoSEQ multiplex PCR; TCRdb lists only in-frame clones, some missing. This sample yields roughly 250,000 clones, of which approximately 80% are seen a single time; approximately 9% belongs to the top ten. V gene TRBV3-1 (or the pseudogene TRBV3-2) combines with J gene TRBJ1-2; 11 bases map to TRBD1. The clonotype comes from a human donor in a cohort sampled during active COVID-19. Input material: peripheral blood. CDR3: CASSRGQGAAGYTF. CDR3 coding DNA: TGTGCCAGCAGCCGTGGACAGGGGGCGGCTGGCTACACCTTC.